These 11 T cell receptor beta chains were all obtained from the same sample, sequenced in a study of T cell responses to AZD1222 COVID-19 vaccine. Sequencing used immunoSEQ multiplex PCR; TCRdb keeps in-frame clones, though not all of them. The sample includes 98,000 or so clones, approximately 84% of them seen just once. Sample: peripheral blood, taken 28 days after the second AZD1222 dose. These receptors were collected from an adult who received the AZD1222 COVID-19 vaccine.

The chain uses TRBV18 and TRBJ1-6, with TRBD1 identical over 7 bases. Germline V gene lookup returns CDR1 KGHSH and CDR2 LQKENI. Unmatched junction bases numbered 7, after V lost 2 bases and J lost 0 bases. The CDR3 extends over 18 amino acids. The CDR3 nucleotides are TGTGCCAGCTCACCAAGACAGGGCACGGCCTCCTATAATTCACCCCTCCACTTT. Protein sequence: CASSPRQGTASYNSPLHF.

This CDR3 reads CASSPLGEAFF. The CDR3, as DNA: TGTGCCAGCAGCCCCCTTGGTGAAGCTTTCTTT. The chain employs TRBV7-9 and TRBJ1-1; D ambiguous. Germline values: CDR1 SEHNR, CDR2 FQNEAQ (reference sequence). The CDR3 covers 11 residues. V was pared by 5 bases and J by 7 bases, with 8 bases between.

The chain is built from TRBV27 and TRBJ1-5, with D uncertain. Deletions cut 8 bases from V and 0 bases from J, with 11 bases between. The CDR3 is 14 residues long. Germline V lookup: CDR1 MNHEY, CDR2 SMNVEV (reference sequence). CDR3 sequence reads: CASGSPYSNQPQHF. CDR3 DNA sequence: TGTGCCAGCGGGTCTCCTTATAGCAATCAGCCCCAGCATTTT.

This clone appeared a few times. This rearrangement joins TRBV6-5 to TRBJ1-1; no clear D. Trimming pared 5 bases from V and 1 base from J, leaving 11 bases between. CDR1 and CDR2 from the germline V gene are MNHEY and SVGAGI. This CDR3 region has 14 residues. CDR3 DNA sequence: TGTGCCAGCAGTAACCTGGGGAAGAACACTGAAGCTTTCTTT. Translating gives CASSNLGKNTEAFF.

In nucleotides, the CDR3 is TGTGCCAGCAGCTTCACAGGGGTGAGGGGCTACACCTTC. This translates into CASSFTGVRGYTF. V usage is TRBV5-4 and J usage is TRBJ1-2, with 7 bases matching TRBD1. Trimming removed 2 bases from V and 8 bases from J; junction bases left unmatched: 6. Germline CDR1 reads SGHNT; CDR2 reads YYREEE (reference sequence). This CDR3 contains 13 residues.

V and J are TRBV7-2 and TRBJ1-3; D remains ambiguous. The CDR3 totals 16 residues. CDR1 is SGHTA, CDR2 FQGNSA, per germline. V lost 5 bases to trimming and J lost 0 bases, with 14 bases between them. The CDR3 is CASSPLTAHSGNTIYF. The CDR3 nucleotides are TGTGCCAGCAGCCCTTTGACCGCTCACTCTGGAAACACCATATATTTT.

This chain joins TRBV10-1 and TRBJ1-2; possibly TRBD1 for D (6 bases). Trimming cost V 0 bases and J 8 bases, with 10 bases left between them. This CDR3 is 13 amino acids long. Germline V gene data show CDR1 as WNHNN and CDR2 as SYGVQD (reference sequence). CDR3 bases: TGCGCCAGCAGTGAGTCATCAGGGGAAGGCTACACCTTC. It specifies CASSESSGEGYTF.

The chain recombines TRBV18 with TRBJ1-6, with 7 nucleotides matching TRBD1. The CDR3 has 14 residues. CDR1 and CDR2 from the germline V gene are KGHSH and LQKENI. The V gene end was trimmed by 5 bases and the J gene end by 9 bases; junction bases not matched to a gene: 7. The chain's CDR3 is CASSTGVRSSPLHF. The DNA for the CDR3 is TGTGCCAGCTCAACAGGGGTGAGAAGTTCACCCCTCCACTTT.

CDR3 in amino acids: CAFYRAETQYF. The CDR3 bases are TGTGCTTTTTATCGGGCGGAGACCCAGTACTTC. The chain uses TRBV7-9 and TRBJ2-5; D is uncertain. CDR3 length: 11 residues. In germline, CDR1 is SEHNR, CDR2 FQNEAQ (reference sequence).

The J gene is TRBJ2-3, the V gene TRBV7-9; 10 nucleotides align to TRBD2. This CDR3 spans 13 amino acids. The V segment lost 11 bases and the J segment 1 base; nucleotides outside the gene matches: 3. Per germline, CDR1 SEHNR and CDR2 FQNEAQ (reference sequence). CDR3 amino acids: CAGGTSGTDTQYF. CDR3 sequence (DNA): TGTGCCGGGGGGACTAGCGGCACAGATACGCAGTATTTT.

As DNA, the CDR3 is TGTGCCAGCAGCTTTCCGGGGACGCCCAGCACCGGGGAGCTGTTTTTT. This codes for CASSFPGTPSTGELFF. The V call is TRBV11-2, the J call TRBJ2-2; D might be TRBD1 or TRBD2, each matching 5 bases. The germline V gene has CDR1 SGHAT and CDR2 FQNNGV. This CDR3 region has 16 residues. Trimming stripped 3 bases from V and 4 bases from J, with 15 bases between. Supplemented by reference TRBV11-2 and TRBJ2-2, the full variable domain reads EAGVAQSPRYKIIEKRQSVAFWCNPISGHATLYWYQQILGQGPKLLIQFQNNGVVDDSQLPKDRFSAERLKGVDSTLKIQPAKLEDSAVYLCASSFPGTPSTGELFFGEGSRLTVL.